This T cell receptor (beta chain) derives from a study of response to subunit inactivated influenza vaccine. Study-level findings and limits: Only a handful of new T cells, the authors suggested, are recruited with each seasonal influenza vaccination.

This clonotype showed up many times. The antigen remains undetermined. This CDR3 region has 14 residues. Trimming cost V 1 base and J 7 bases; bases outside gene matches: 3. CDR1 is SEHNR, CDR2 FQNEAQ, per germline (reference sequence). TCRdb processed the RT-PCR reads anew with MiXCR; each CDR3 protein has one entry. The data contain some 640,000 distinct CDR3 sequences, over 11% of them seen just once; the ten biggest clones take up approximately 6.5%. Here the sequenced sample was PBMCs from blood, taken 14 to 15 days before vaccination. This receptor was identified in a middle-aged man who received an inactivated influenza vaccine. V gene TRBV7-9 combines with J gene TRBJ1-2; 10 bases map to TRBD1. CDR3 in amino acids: CASSLGQGALGYTF. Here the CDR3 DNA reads TGTGCCAGCAGCTTAGGACAGGGGGCTCTTGGCTACACCTTC.